This T cell receptor beta chain originates from a study of blood T cell repertoires in COVID-19. Libraries were prepared by immunoSEQ multiplex PCR; TCRdb keeps only in-frame clonotypes and omits some of them. The table lists 200,000 to 250,000 clones, around 90% of them singletons. J lost 2 bases, V lost 2 bases, and 4 bases had no gene match. This CDR3 comprises 16 residues. Germline values: CDR1 SEHNR, CDR2 FQNEAQ (reference sequence). This receptor was taken from a man in his 60s who had recovered from COVID-19. This sequence joins TRBV7-9 and TRBJ2-1; 9 bases agree with TRBD1. The specimen sequenced was peripheral blood. The CDR3 region has the DNA TGTGCCAGCAGCTTAAATAACAGGGGGCCCTACAATGAGCAGTTCTTC. This translates into CASSLNNRGPYNEQFF.